Sequencing of this T cell receptor (beta chain) was carried out in a study of shared T cell receptors in the human thymus. Between the trimmed V and J ends, which lost 7 bases and 2 bases, there was a span of 10 bases. The CDR3 is 13 amino acids. Germline V gene data show CDR1 as MNHEY and CDR2 as SMNVEV (reference sequence). The repertoire was sequenced with immunoSEQ multiplex PCR; TCRdb's copy has only in-frame clones and lacks some. The sample lists around 67,000 clones; over 90% were seen once. The source is a human donor. The specimen was thymocytes. The chain employs TRBV27 and TRBJ2-3, with D maybe TRBD1 (5 bases). The CDR3: CASMDGHTDTQYF. CDR3 DNA sequence: TGTGCCAGCATGGACGGACACACAGATACGCAGTATTTT.